The clone carrying this T cell receptor (beta chain) has ten or more counts. TRAV- and TRBV-specific primers were used for first-strand cDNA, which covered alpha and beta chains. For amplifying TCRs, the PCR ran for approximately 18 cycles with Phusion, which was used together with a constant-region primer and the adapter on the V primers. Each CDR3 protein gets one entry after TCRdb re-called the reads with MiXCR. The sample holds about 91,000 distinct CDR3 sequences; 20% to 25% are singletons and the top ten take 9.5% to 15%. Time point denoted: after trial treatment. The sample's treatment: LDRT plus nivolumab, ipilimumab, low-dose cyclophosphamide and aspirin (RACIN trial). Nivolumab, ipilimumab, aspirin, low-dose cyclophosphamide and low-dose radiotherapy were all administered to the donors. Advanced solid tumors lacking tumor-infiltrating lymphocytes were present in eligible patients. This sample stems from a study of low-dose radiotherapy and immunotherapy resistance in tumors. Study details: Treatment consisted of nivolumab 240 mg every two weeks and ipilimumab 1 mg/kg every six weeks, given intravenously to patients. The study gave patients oral aspirin 300 mg daily for four cycles from cycle 1 day 1.

The sample was PBMCs, taken after low-dose radiotherapy plus immunotherapy. The receptor was isolated from a female donor with ovarian cancer.

The CDR3 protein is CATRVVDEQFF. The CDR3 coding sequence is TGTGCCACCAGGGTTGTAGATGAGCAGTTCTTC. The V call is TRBV12-3 or TRBV12-4, the J call TRBJ2-1; possible D gene TRBD1, 5 bases. V lost 10 bases, J lost 8 bases, and 12 bases lay in between. This CDR3 region has 11 residues.